The 19 T cell receptor beta chains in this list originate from one sample, sequenced in a study of vaccination effects on CD4 cells after COVID-19. Isolating CD4+ T cells followed 9 to 10 days of culture. Each participant received a vaccine that was either BNT162b2 or mRNA-1273, given as two doses. The antigens for these receptors are not known. Using immunoSEQ multiplex PCR, the repertoire was profiled, and TCRdb retains in-frame clones only, with some absent. This table holds about 66,000 clones, less than 80% found once. The material was CD4+ T cells from PBMCs cultured without peptide, obtained after COVID-19 vaccination. The source is a human donor who received a COVID-19 vaccine.

The CDR3 reads CAWSVSGFREKLFF. The CDR3 bases are TGTGCCTGGAGTGTATCAGGGTTTCGGGAAAAACTGTTTTTT. This chain connects TRBV30 to TRBJ1-4; D may be TRBD1 (5 bases). The length of the CDR3 is 14 residues. The germline V gene encodes CDR1 GTSNPN and CDR2 SVGIG (reference sequence). The V end lost 0 bases, the J end lost 8 bases, and 13 bases lay between the germline ends.

A single count supports this clone. The V and J genes are TRBV2 and TRBJ2-3; 12 nucleotides line up with TRBD2. Germline V lookup: CDR1 SNHLY, CDR2 FYNNEI. This CDR3 comprises 17 residues. The V and J ends lost 8 bases and 3 bases, in that order; junction bases with no gene match: 12. The CDR3 nucleotides read TGTGCCAGCTATGGGCTAGCGGGGGGGCGTGGGACAGATACGCAGTATTTT. Translating gives CASYGLAGGRGTDTQYF.

The V gene is TRBV24-1, the J gene TRBJ2-1; 10 nucleotides align to TRBD1. The J segment lost 6 bases and the V segment lost 5 bases, leaving 3 bases of the junction unmatched. Germline CDR1 KGHDR, CDR2 SFDVKD. The CDR3 covers 14 residues. Here the CDR3 DNA reads TGTGCCACCAGTGTAGGGACAGGGGTCAATGAGCAGTTCTTC. Translating gives CATSVGTGVNEQFF.

This clone is a singleton in its sample. The gene calls are TRBV19 and TRBJ2-2; 9 bases are a match to TRBD2. Germline V gene sequence: CDR1 LNHDA, CDR2 SQIVND (reference sequence). CDR3 length: 15 residues. V dropped 7 bases and J dropped 1; count of bases not matched to a gene: 4. CDR3 sequence reads: CASNLAGVNTGELFF. As DNA, the CDR3 is TGTGCCAGTAATTTAGCGGGGGTGAACACCGGGGAGCTGTTTTTT.

CDR3 loop: CASSRSSGNYEQYV. In DNA form, the CDR3 reads TGTGCCAGCTCACGGTCTAGCGGTAACTACGAGCAGTACGTC. V gene TRBV18 combines with J gene TRBJ2-7; 7 bases align to TRBD2. The germline V gene has CDR1 KGHSH and CDR2 LQKENI. Trimming at V came to 4 bases and at J to 3 bases, leaving 6 bases not matched to a gene. The CDR3 consists of 14 residues.

The V gene is TRBV25-1, the J gene TRBJ2-5; weak D call: TRBD2 (5 bases). The CDR3 runs to 15 residues. CDR1 is MGHDK, CDR2 SYGVNS, per germline. V was shortened by 2 bases and J by 3 bases, with 13 bases between the two germline ends. The CDR3 protein is CASSEGGDTKETQYF. CDR3 DNA sequence: TGTGCCAGCAGTGAAGGAGGAGACACAAAAGAGACCCAGTACTTC.

This clone was seen a handful of times. The V and J genes are TRBV5-1 and TRBJ2-3; TRBD1 might be the D (6 bases). Germline-derived CDR1 and CDR2 are SGHRS and YFSETQ. V lost 4 bases, J lost 5 bases, and 20 bases lay in between. This CDR3 spans 16 amino acids. The CDR3 nucleotides read TGCGCCAGCAGCCTCCTCATGAGTGGACAGAAAGATACGCAGTATTTT. This translates into CASSLLMSGQKDTQYF.

This clone was counted a single time. The chain links TRBV5-1 to TRBJ2-2; D may be TRBD1 or TRBD2 (5 bases each). The V and J ends lost 0 bases and 0 bases respectively, with 9 bases between them. The CDR3 covers 16 residues. The germline CDR1 and CDR2 sequences are SGHRS and YFSETQ. The CDR3 sequence is CASSLAGGANTGELFF. Here the CDR3 DNA reads TGCGCCAGCAGCTTGGCTGGGGGTGCGAACACCGGGGAGCTGTTTTTT.

The chain has TRBV10-2 and TRBJ2-7, with 8 bases that match TRBD2. The CDR3 covers 14 residues. Germline V gene data show CDR1 as WSHSY and CDR2 as SAAADI. J was trimmed by 6 bases and V by 4 bases; bases with no gene match: 8. The CDR3 DNA reads as TGCGCCAGCAGTGCGGGGGGGGCCAGTCCCGAGCAGTACGTC. As protein: CASSAGGASPEQYV.

V and J are TRBV5-6 and TRBJ1-2, with TRBD1 as a possible D gene (6 bases). V was pared by 2 bases and J by 5 bases, with 10 bases between. CDR1 is SGHDT, CDR2 YYEEEE, per germline. The CDR3 totals 13 residues. The CDR3 DNA sequence: TGTGCCAGCAGCTTTGGCCAGGGGTATGGCTACACCTTC. This translates into CASSFGQGYGYTF.

This clone showed up just a few times. The chain combines TRBV19 with TRBJ1-2; tentative D call: TRBD1 (5 bases). Trimming took 3 bases from V and 0 from J, leaving 11 bases between them. The CDR3 consists of 15 residues. Germline-derived CDR1 and CDR2 are LNHDA and SQIVND (reference sequence). The CDR3 region has the DNA TGTGCCAGTAGTATTGTCGGGGCCCCTAACTATGGCTACACCTTC. Amino acids: CASSIVGAPNYGYTF. The whole variable domain, filled in from reference TRBV19 and TRBJ1-2, reads DGGITQSPKYLFRKEGQNVTLSCEQNLNHDAMYWYRQDPGQGLRLIYYSQIVNDFQKGDIAEGYSVSREKKESFPLTVTSAQKNPTAFYLCASSIVGAPNYGYTFGSGTRLTVV.

This chain joins TRBV6-5 and TRBJ2-7; D is perhaps TRBD1 (7 bases). V was pared by 6 bases and J by 5 bases, with 14 bases between. CDR3 size: 13 residues. Per germline, CDR1 MNHEY and CDR2 SVGAGI. The CDR3 DNA reads as TGTGCCAGCAGCTTCATCAGGGGGGACGAGCAGTACGTC. Translated, it gives CASSFIRGDEQYV.

The gene calls are TRBV11-2 and TRBJ2-4; 12 positions agree with TRBD2. The CDR3 contains 17 residues. V shed 5 bases, J shed 0 bases, and the junction held 5 bases outside the gene matches. CDR1 and CDR2 from the germline V gene are SGHAT and FQNNGV. The CDR3 DNA sequence: TGTGCCAGCAGCCTCAGGACTAGCGGGGTAGCCAAAAACATTCAGTACTTC. Translating gives CASSLRTSGVAKNIQYF.

The gene calls are TRBV7-3 and TRBJ2-3; unclear D gene. This CDR3 region has 14 residues. Germline V gene data show CDR1 as SGHTA and CDR2 as FQGTGA. V lost 1 base to trimming and J lost 6 bases, with 11 bases between them. CDR3 loop: CASSLRAATDTQYF. The CDR3 DNA reads TGTGCCAGCAGCTTAAGGGCAGCAACCGATACGCAGTATTTT.

V and J are TRBV20-1 and TRBJ2-1; D remains ambiguous. The V end was cut by 3 bases, the J end by 5 bases, with 5 bases between. Per germline, CDR1 DFQATT and CDR2 SNEGSKA (reference sequence). This CDR3 spans 11 amino acids. The CDR3 is CSARAHNEQFF. The DNA for the CDR3 is TGCAGTGCTAGGGCCCACAATGAGCAGTTCTTC.

The CDR3 is CASSERSNTGELFF. The CDR3 DNA sequence: TGTGCCAGTAGTGAAAGAAGCAACACCGGGGAGCTGTTTTTT. The rearrangement joins TRBV19 to TRBJ2-2; no firm D call. The CDR3 has 14 residues. CDR1 is LNHDA, CDR2 SQIVND, per germline (reference sequence). The V and J ends lost 5 bases and 2 bases respectively, with 9 bases between them.

J is TRBJ2-1 and V is TRBV18; D may be TRBD1 (6 bases). V was trimmed by 2 bases and J by 5 bases, leaving 10 bases between them. This CDR3 spans 14 amino acids. The V gene's germline CDR1 is KGHSH and CDR2 LQKENI. This CDR3 is CASSPLQGHNEQFF. The CDR3 DNA sequence: TGTGCCAGCTCACCATTACAGGGACACAATGAGCAGTTCTTC.

The chain employs TRBV19 and TRBJ1-5; a possible D gene is TRBD1 (5 bases). V was shortened by 7 bases and J by 7 bases, with 17 bases between the two germline ends. CDR1 and CDR2 (germline): LNHDA, SQIVND (reference sequence). The CDR3 is made up of 14 amino acids. The CDR3, as DNA: TGTGCCAGTACCCTAGGGCAGGGAGTCCAGCCCCAGCATTTT. Amino acids: CASTLGQGVQPQHF.

The V call is TRBV9, the J call TRBJ2-4, with D tentatively TRBD1 or TRBD2 (6 bases each). The germline gives CDR1 SGDLS, CDR2 YYNGEE. The CDR3 consists of 14 residues. Trimming stripped 3 bases from V and 8 bases from J, with 15 bases between. CDR3 in amino acids: CASSARGPVDIQYF. CDR3 bases: TGTGCCAGCAGCGCTCGGGGGCCCGTGGACATTCAGTACTTC.